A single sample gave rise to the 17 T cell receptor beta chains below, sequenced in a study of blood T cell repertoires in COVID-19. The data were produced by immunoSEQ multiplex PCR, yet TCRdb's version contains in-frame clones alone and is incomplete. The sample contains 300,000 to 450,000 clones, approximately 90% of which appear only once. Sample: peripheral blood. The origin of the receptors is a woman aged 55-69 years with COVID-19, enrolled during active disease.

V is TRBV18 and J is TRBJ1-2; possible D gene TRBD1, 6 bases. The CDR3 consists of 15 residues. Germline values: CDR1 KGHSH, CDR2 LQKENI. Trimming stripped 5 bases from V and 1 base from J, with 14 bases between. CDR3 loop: CASSSGQTDNYGYTF. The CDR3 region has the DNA TGTGCCAGCTCAAGCGGACAGACGGATAACTATGGCTACACCTTC.

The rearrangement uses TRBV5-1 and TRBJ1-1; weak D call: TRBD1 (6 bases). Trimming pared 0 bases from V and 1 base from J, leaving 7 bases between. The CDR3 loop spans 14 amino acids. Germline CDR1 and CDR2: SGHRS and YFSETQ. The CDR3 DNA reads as TGCGCCAGCAGCTTGGGGGGGCGGAACACTGAAGCTTTCTTT. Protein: CASSLGGRNTEAFF.

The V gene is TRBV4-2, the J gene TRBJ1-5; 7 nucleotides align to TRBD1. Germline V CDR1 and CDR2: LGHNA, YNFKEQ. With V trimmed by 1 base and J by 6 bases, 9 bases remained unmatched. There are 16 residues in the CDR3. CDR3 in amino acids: CASSQVGQGVGQPQHF. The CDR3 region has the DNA TGTGCCAGCAGCCAAGTAGGCCAGGGGGTGGGTCAGCCCCAGCATTTT.

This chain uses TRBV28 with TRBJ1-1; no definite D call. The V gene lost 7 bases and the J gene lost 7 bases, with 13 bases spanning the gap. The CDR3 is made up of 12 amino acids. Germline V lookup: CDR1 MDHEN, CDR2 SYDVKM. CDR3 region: CASILTPGEAFF. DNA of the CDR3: TGTGCCAGCATTCTCACGCCGGGTGAAGCTTTCTTT. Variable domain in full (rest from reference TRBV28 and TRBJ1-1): DVKVTQSSRYLVKRTGEKVFLECVQDMDHENMFWYRQDPGLGLRLIYFSYDVKMKEKGDIPEGYSVSREKKERFSLILESASTNQTSMYLCASILTPGEAFFGQGTRLTVV.

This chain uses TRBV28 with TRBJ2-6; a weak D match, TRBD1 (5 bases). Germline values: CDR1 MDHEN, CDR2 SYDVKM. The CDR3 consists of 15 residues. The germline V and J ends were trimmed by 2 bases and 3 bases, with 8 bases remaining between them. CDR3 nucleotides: TGTGCCAGCAGTTTAATCAGGGTTGGGGCCAACGTCCTGACTTTC. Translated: CASSLIRVGANVLTF.

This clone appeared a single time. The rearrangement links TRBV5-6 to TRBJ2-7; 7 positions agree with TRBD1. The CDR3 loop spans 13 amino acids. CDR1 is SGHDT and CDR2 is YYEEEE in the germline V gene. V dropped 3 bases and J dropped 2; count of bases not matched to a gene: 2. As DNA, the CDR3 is TGTGCCAGCAGCTCGGACAGGACCTACGAGCAGTACTTC. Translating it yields CASSSDRTYEQYF.

For the CDR3, the DNA is TGCGCCAGCAGTACCGGGACAGGGGGTTACGAGCAGTACTTC. Protein sequence: CASSTGTGGYEQYF. This sequence joins TRBV5-1 and TRBJ2-7, with 11 positions matching TRBD1. CDR1 is SGHRS and CDR2 is YFSETQ in the germline V gene. V dropped 5 bases and J dropped 4; count of bases not matched to a gene: 5. This CDR3 has 14 residues.

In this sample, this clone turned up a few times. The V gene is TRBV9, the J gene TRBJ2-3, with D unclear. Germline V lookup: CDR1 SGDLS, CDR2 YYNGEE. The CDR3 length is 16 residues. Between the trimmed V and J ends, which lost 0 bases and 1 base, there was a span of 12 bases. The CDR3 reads CASSVAPSEGTDTQYF. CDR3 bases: TGTGCCAGCAGCGTAGCTCCGAGCGAGGGCACAGATACGCAGTATTTT.

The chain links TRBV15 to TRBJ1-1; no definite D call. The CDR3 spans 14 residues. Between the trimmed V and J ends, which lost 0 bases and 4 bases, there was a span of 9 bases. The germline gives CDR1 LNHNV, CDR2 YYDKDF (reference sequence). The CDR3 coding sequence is TGTGCCACCAGCAGAGAACAGTTAGGCACTGAAGCTTTCTTT. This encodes CATSREQLGTEAFF.

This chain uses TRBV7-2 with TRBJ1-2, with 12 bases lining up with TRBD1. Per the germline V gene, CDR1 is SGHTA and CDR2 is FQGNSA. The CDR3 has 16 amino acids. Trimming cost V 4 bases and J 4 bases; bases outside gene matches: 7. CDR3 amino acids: CASSSRDRGLFYGYTF. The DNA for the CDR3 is TGTGCCAGCAGCTCTCGGGACAGGGGGCTGTTCTATGGCTACACCTTC.

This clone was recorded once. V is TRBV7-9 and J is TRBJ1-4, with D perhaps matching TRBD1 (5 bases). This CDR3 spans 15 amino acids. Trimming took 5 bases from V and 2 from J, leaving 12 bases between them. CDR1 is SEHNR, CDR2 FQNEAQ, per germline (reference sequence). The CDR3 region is CASSQGFATNEKLFF. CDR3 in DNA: TGTGCCAGCAGCCAGGGTTTTGCCACTAATGAAAAACTGTTTTTT.

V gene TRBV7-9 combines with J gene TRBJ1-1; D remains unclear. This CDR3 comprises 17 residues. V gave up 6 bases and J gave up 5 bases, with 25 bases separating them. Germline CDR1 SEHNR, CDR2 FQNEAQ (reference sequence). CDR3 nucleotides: TGTGCCAGCAGTCGCATGTCCTTCGGGTCTCGGGGAACTGAAGCTTTCTTT. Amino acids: CASSRMSFGSRGTEAFF.

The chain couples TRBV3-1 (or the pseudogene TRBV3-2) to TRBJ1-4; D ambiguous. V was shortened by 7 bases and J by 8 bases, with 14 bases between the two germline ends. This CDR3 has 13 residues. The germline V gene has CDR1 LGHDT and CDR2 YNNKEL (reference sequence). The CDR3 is CASMGMPREKLFF. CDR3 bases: TGTGCCAGCATGGGCATGCCAAGGGAAAAACTGTTTTTT.

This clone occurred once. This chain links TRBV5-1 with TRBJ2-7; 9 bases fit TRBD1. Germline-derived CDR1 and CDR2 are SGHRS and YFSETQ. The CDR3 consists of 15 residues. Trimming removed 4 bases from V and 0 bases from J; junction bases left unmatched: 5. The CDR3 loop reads CASSPTGQGSYEQYF. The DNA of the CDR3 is TGCGCCAGCAGCCCCACGGGACAGGGCTCCTACGAGCAGTACTTC.

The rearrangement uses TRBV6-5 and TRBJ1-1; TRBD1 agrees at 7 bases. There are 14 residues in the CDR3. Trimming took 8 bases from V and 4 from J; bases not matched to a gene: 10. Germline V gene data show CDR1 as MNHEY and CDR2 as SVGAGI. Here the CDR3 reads CASGRQGDITEAFF. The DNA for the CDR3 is TGTGCCAGCGGGAGACAGGGCGACATCACTGAAGCTTTCTTT.

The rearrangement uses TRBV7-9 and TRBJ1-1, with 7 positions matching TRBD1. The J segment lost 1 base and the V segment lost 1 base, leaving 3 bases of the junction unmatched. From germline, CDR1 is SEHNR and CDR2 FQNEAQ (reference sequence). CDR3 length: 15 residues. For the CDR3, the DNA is TGTGCCAGCAGCTTAGTGACAGGGAGGAACACTGAAGCTTTCTTT. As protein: CASSLVTGRNTEAFF. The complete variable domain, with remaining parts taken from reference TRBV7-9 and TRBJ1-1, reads DTGVSQNPRHKITKRGQNVTFRCDPISEHNRLYWYRQTLGQGPEFLTYFQNEAQLEKSRLLSDRFSAERPKGSFSTLEIQRTEQGDSAMYLCASSLVTGRNTEAFFGQGTRLTVV.

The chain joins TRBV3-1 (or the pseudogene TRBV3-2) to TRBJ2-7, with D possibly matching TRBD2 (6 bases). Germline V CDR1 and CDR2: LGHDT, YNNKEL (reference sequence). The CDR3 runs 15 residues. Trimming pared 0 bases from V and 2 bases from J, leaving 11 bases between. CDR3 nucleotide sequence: TGTGCCAGCAGCCAAGATGCGGGGCCGACCTACGAGCAGTACTTC. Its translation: CASSQDAGPTYEQYF.